This T cell receptor beta chain was documented in a study of cytomegalovirus exposure and HLA in healthy donors. The study, taken as a whole, reports: Among the sequence variants, a highly shared cluster was likely an artifact of sequencing. Most of the TCR beta V segments (in an earlier analysis) were productive either about 87% or about 30% of the time.

Primers for the PCR totalled 60 Vbeta and 13 Jbeta. Generated by immunoSEQ multiplex PCR, the TCRdb table keeps only in-frame clones and is missing some. The sample shows 250,000 to 350,000 clones, just over 85% of them seen only once. A note on this clone: Its antigen is as yet unknown.

This clonotype was sampled from a man aged 35-49 years in good health and CMV-seropositive. The specimen was PBMCs.

CDR3 in DNA: TGTGCCAGCATTCTACAGGGCCCCGGTGAAAAACTGTTTTTT. Residues: CASILQGPGEKLFF. The genes are TRBV6-7 and TRBJ1-4; weak D call: TRBD1 (6 bases). TRBV6-7 is given ORF status, its function remaining uncertain. Deletions cut 7 bases from V and 7 bases from J, with 16 bases between. CDR3 size: 14 residues.